This TCR beta chain was identified in a study of early T cells in non-severe SARS-CoV-2 infection. Across the whole study: Sequenced bulk RNA came from whole blood that was unsorted, and chains were unpaired.

Overall study results and limits: VDJdb matching, biased toward anti-spike CD8 responses, missed private and CD4 specificities.

V was trimmed by 3 bases and J by 6 bases, leaving 13 bases between them. The germline V gene encodes CDR1 SGHNT and CDR2 YYREEE (reference sequence). The CDR3 runs to 14 residues. Individual cDNA molecules were tagged with unique molecular identifiers, the study reported. One entry per CDR3 protein results from TCRdb running MiXCR on the 5' RACE reads. This table has approximately 27,000 distinct CDR3 sequences, over 4% appearing once. This clonotype appeared a few times. What it binds is unknown. Material for sequencing was whole blood. The TCR sequence derives from an adult who was a healthcare worker with PCR-confirmed SARS-CoV-2 infection or an uninfected control (not recorded which). V usage is TRBV5-4 and J usage is TRBJ2-1; D gene unclear. The CDR3 spells CASSWLNSGNEQFF. In DNA, the CDR3 is TGTGCCAGCAGCTGGCTTAACTCAGGCAATGAGCAGTTCTTC.